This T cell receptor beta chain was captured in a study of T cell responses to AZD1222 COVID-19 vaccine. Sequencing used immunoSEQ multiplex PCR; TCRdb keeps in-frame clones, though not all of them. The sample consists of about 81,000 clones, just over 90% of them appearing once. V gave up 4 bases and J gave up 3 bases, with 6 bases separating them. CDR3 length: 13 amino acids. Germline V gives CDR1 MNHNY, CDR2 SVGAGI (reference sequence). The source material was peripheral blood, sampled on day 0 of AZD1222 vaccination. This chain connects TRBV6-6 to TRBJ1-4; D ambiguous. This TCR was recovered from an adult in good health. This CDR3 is CASSSISNEKLFF. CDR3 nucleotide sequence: TGTGCCAGCAGTTCCATTTCTAATGAAAAACTGTTTTTT.